This T cell receptor beta chain was identified during a study of blood T cell repertoires in COVID-19. Study-level information: Nucleic acid was either cDNA or gDNA, and it came from T cells, B-cell-depleted T cells, or PBMCs.

Per the germline V gene, CDR1 is SEHNR and CDR2 is FQNEAQ (reference sequence). CDR3 size: 16 residues. Germline trimming cut 0 bases from V and 4 bases from J; bases unmatched to any gene: 8. As originally analysed: Estimates of nucleated cell counts were drawn from the amplification of reference gene primers. The repertoire was sequenced with immunoSEQ multiplex PCR; TCRdb's copy has only in-frame clones and lacks some. V, J and clone size are those of that table, while D and trimming were read from the DNA. This sample has hundreds of thousands of clones, with about nine tenths found just once. This TCR was recovered from a woman in her twenties or thirties with active or convalescent COVID-19. The chain joins TRBV7-9 to TRBJ1-1; 7 positions agree with TRBD1. Sequencing was performed on peripheral blood. As DNA, the CDR3 is TGTGCCAGCAGCTTAGCCCTGACAGGGACGAGCACTGAAGCTTTCTTT. Its protein product is CASSLALTGTSTEAFF.